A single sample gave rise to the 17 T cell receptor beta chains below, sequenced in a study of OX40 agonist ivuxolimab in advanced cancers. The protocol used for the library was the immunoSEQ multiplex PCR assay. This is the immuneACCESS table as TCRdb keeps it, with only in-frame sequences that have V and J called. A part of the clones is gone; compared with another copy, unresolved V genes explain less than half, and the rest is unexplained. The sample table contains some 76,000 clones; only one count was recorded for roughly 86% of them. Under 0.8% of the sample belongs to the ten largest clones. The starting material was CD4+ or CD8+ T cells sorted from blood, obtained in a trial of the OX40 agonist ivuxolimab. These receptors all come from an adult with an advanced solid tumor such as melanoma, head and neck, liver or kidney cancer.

CDR3 in amino acids: CASSVVTDTQYF. The CDR3 bases are TGTGCCAGCAGCGTAGTCACAGATACGCAGTATTTT. The V gene is TRBV9, the J gene TRBJ2-3; D is unclear. There are 12 residues in the CDR3. V was trimmed by 0 bases and J by 2 bases, leaving 1 base between them. CDR1 is SGDLS and CDR2 is YYNGEE in the germline V gene.

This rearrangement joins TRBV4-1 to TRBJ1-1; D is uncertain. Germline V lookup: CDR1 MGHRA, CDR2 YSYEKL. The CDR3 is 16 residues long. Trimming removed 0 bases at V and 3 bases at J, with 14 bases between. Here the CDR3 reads CASSQDKSQTDTEAFF. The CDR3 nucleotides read TGCGCCAGCAGCCAAGATAAGTCGCAGACGGACACTGAAGCTTTCTTT.

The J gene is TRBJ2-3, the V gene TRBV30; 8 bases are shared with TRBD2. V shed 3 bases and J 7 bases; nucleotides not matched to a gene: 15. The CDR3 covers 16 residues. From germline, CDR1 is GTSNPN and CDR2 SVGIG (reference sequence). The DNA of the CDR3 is TGTGCCTGGAGGGATCATAGCGGGATAGTTTCTAATACGCAGTATTTT. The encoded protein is CAWRDHSGIVSNTQYF.

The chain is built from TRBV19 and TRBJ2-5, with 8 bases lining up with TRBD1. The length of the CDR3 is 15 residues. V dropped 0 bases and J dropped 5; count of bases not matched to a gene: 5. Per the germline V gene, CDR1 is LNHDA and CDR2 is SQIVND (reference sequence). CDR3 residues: CASSIERQGYETQYF. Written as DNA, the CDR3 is TGTGCCAGTAGTATAGAACGACAGGGGTACGAGACCCAGTACTTC.

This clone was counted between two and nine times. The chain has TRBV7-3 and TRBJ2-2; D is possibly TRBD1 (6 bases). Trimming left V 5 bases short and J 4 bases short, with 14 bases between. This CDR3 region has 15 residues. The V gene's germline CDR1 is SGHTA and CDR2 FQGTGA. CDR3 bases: TGTGCCAGCAGCCCTGGGGGCGGAATCACCGGGGAGCTGTTTTTT. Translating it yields CASSPGGGITGELFF.

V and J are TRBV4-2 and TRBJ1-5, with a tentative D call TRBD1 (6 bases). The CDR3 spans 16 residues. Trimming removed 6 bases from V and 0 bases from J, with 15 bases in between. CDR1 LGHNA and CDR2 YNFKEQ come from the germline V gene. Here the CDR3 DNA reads TGTGCCAGCAGTCGGGGGGCGGATTATAGCAATCAGCCCCAGCATTTT. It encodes CASSRGADYSNQPQHF.

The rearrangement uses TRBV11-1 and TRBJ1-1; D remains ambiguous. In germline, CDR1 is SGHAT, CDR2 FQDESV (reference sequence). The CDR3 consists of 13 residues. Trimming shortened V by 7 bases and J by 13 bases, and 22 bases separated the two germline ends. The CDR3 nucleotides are TGTGCCAGCACCGTTATTAGCGGGCGAGGTCTTTTCTTT. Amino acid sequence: CASTVISGRGLFF.

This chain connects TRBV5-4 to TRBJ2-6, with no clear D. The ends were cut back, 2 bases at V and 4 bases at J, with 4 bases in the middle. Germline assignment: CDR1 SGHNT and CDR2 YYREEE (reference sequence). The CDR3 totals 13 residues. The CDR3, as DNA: TGTGCCAGCAGCTTATCCGGGGCCAACGTCCTGACTTTC. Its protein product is CASSLSGANVLTF.

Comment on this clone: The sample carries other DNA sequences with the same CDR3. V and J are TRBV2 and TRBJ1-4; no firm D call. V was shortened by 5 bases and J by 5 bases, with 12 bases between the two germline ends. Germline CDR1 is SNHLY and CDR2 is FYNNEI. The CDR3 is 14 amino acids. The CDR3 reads CASSPRLRNEKLFF. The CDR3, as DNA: TGTGCCAGCAGTCCCCGACTACGGAATGAAAAACTGTTTTTT.

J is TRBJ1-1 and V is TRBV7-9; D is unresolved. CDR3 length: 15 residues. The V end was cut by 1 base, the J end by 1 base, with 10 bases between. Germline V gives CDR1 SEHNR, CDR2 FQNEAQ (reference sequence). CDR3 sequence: CASSLGFRPNTEAFF. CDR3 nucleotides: TGTGCCAGCAGCTTAGGCTTCCGCCCGAACACTGAAGCTTTCTTT. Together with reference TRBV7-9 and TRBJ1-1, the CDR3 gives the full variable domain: DTGVSQNPRHKITKRGQNVTFRCDPISEHNRLYWYRQTLGQGPEFLTYFQNEAQLEKSRLLSDRFSAERPKGSFSTLEIQRTEQGDSAMYLCASSLGFRPNTEAFFGQGTRLTVV.

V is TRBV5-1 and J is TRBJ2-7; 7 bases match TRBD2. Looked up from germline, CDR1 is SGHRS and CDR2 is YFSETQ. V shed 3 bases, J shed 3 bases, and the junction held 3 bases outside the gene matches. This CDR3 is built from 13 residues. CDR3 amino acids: CASSSGGIYEQYF. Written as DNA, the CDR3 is TGCGCCAGCAGCTCGGGGGGTATCTACGAGCAGTACTTC.

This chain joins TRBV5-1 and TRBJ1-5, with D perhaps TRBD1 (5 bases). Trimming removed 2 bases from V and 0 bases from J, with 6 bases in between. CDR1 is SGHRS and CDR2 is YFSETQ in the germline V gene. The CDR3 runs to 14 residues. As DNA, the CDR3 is TGCGCCAGCAGCTTTGGGGGTAGCAATCAGCCCCAGCATTTT. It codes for CASSFGGSNQPQHF.

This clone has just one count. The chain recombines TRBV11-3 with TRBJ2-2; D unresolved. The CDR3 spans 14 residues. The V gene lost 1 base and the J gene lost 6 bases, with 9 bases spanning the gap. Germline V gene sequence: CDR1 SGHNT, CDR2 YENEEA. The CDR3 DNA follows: TGTGCCAGCAGCTTAGGAAGGGTTGCCGGGGAGCTGTTTTTT. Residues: CASSLGRVAGELFF.

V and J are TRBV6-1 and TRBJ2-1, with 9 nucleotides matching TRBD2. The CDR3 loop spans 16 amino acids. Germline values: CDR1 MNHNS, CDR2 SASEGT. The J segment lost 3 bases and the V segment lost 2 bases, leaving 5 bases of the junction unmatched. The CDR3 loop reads CASSEQGLALYNEQFF. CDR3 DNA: TGTGCCAGCAGTGAACAGGGACTAGCTCTCTACAATGAGCAGTTCTTC.

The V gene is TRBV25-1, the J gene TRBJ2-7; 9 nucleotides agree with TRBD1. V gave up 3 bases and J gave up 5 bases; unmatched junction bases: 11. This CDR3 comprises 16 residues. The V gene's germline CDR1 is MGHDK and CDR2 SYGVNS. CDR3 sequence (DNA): TGTGCCAGCAGTGAGGCCGGGACAGGGAAGGTCCACGAGCAGTACTTC. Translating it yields CASSEAGTGKVHEQYF.

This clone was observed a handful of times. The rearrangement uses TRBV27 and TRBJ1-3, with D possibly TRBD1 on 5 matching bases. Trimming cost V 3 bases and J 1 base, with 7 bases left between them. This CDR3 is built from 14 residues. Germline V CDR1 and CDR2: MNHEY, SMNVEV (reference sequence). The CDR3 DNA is TGTGCCAGCAGTTTGGGGGGATCTGGAAACACCATATATTTT. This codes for CASSLGGSGNTIYF.

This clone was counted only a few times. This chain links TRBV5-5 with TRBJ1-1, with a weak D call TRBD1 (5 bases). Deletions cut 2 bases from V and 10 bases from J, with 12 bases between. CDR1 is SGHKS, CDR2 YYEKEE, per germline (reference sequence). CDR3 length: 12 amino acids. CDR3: CASSFLRDAAFF. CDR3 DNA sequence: TGTGCCAGCAGCTTCCTCAGGGATGCAGCTTTCTTT.